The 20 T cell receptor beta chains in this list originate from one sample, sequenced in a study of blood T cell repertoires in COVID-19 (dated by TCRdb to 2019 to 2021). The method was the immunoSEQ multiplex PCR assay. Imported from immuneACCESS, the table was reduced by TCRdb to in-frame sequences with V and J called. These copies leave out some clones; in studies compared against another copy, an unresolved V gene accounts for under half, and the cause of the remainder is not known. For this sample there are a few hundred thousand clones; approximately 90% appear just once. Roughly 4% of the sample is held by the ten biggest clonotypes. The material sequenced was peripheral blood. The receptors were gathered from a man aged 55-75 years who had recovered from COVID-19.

The CDR3 loop reads CSALRGTHEQYF. CDR3 nucleotides: TGCAGCGCCCTCAGGGGGACCCACGAGCAGTACTTC. This rearrangement joins TRBV29-1 to TRBJ2-7, with 7 bases aligning to TRBD1. V lost 7 bases, J lost 5 bases, and 8 bases stayed unmatched. The CDR3 covers 12 residues. CDR1 and CDR2 from the germline V gene are SQVTM and ANQGSEA.

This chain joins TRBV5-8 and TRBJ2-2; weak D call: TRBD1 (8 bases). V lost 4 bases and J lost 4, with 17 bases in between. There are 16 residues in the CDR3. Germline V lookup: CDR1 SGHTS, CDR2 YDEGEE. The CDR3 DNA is TGTGCCAGCAGCGCAGACAGGGGAGGGGTCACCGGGGAGCTGTTTTTT. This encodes CASSADRGGVTGELFF.

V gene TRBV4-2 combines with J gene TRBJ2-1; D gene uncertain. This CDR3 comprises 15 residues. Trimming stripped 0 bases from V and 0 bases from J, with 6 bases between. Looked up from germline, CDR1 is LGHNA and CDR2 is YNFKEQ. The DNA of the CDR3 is TGTGCCAGCAGCCAAGAAAGCTTCTCCTACAATGAGCAGTTCTTC. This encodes CASSQESFSYNEQFF.

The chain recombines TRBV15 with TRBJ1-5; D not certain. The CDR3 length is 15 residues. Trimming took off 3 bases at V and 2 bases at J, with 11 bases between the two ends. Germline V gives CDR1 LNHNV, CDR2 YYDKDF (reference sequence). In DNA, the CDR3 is TGTGCCACCAGCAGCCTCCGGGGTGGCAATCAGCCCCAGCATTTT. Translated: CATSSLRGGNQPQHF.

The CDR3 DNA is TGTGCCAGCAGCCAAGCTGGTCCGGATGAAAAACTGTTTTTT. This translates into CASSQAGPDEKLFF. The chain joins TRBV3-1 (or the pseudogene TRBV3-2) to TRBJ1-4; D gene ambiguous. The CDR3 covers 14 residues. V lost 1 base and J lost 6, with 9 bases in between. The V gene's germline CDR1 is LGHDT and CDR2 YNNKEL (reference sequence).

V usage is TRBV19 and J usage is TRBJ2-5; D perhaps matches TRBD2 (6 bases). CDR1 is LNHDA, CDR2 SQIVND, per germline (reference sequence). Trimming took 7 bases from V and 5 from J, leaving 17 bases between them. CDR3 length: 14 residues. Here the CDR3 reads CASTPDYSRETQYF. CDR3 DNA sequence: TGTGCCAGTACCCCGGACTATTCGAGGGAGACCCAGTACTTC.

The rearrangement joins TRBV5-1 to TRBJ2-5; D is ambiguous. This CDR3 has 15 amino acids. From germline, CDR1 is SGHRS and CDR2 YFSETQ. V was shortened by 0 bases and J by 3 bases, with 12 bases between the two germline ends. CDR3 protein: CASSLAFTSEETQYF. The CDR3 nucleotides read TGCGCCAGCAGCTTGGCCTTCACCAGTGAAGAGACCCAGTACTTC.

The CDR3 protein is CASSLSRLTEAFF. CDR3 DNA sequence: TGTGCCAGCAGCTTATCGCGATTGACTGAAGCTTTCTTT. This sequence joins TRBV7-3 and TRBJ1-1; no clear D. Germline V gene data show CDR1 as SGHTA and CDR2 as FQGTGA. CDR3 length equals 13 residues. With 2 bases removed from V and 5 bases from J, the gap between germline ends came to 9 bases.

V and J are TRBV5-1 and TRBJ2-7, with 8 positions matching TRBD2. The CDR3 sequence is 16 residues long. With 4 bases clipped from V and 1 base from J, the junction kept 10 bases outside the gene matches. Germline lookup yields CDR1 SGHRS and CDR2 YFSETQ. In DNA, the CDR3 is TGCGCCAGCAGCGGCCAAACTAGCGGCCGGTCCTACGAGCAGTACTTC. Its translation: CASSGQTSGRSYEQYF.

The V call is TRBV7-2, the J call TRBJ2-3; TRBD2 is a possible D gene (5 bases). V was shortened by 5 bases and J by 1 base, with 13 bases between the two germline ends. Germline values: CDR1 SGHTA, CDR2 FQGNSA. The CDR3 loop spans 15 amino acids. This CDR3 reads CASSPGGMGTDTQYF. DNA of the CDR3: TGTGCCAGCAGCCCAGGAGGTATGGGCACAGATACGCAGTATTTT.

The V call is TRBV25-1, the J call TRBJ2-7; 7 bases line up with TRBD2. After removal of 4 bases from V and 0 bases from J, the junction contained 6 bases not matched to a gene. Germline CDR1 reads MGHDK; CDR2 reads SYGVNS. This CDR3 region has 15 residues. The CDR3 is CASSVLGGTSYEQYF. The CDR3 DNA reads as TGTGCCAGCAGTGTCTTGGGGGGGACCTCCTACGAGCAGTACTTC.

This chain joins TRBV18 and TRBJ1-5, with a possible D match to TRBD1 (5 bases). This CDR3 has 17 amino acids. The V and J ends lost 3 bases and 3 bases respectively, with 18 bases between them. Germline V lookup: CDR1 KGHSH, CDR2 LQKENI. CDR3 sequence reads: CASSPGGGTIYNQPQHF. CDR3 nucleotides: TGTGCCAGCTCACCGGGTGGGGGGACCATTTACAATCAGCCCCAGCATTTT.

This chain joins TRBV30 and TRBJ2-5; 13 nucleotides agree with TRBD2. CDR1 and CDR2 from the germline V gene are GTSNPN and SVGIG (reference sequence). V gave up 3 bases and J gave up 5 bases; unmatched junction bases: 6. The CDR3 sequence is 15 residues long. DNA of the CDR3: TGTGCCTGGAGCGAGGGGACTAGCGGGGCGGAGACCCAGTACTTC. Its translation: CAWSEGTSGAETQYF.

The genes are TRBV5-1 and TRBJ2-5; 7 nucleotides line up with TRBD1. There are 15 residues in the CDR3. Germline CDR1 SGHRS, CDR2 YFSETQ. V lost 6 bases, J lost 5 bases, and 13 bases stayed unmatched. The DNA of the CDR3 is TGCGCCAGCAACTCGGCAGGTCAGGGGGTGGAGACCCAGTACTTC. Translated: CASNSAGQGVETQYF.

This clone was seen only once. CDR3 in DNA: TGTGCCAGCAGCCACTCACGGGGACTAGCGGGGCAAGAGACCCAGTACTTC. It specifies CASSHSRGLAGQETQYF. This chain connects TRBV3-1 (or the pseudogene TRBV3-2) to TRBJ2-5; 13 bases align to TRBD2. V was pared by 3 bases and J by 2 bases, with 6 bases of the junction left unmatched. CDR3 length equals 17 residues. Germline-derived CDR1 and CDR2 are LGHDT and YNNKEL (reference sequence).

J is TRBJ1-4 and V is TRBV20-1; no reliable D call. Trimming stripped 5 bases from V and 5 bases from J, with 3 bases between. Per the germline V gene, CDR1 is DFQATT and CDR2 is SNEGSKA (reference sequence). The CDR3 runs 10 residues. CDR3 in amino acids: CSALNEKLFF. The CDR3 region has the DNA TGCAGTGCTCTAAATGAAAAACTGTTTTTT.

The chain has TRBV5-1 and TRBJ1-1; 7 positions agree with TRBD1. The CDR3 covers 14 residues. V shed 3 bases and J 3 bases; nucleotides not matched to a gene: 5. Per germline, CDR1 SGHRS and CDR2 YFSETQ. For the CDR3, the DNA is TGCGCCAGCAGCTCCGGGACAGATGACACTGAAGCTTTCTTT. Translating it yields CASSSGTDDTEAFF.

CDR3 DNA: TGTGCCAGCAGAATAGGACAGGGGGTGTCACCCCTCCACTTT. Translation gives CASRIGQGVSPLHF. The rearrangement links TRBV6-5 to TRBJ1-6; 10 bases map to TRBD1. The germline V gene encodes CDR1 MNHEY and CDR2 SVGAGI. J was trimmed by 10 bases and V by 6 bases; bases with no gene match: 6. The CDR3 is 14 residues long.

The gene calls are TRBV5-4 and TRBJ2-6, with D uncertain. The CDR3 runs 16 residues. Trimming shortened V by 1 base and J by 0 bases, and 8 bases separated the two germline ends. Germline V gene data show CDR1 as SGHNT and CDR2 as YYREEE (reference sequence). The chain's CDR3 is CASSLWRSSGANVLTF. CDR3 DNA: TGTGCCAGCAGCTTGTGGCGGAGCTCTGGGGCCAACGTCCTGACTTTC.

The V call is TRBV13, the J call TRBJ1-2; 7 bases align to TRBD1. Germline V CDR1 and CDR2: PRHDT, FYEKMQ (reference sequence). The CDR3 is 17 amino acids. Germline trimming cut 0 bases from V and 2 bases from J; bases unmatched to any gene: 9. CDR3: CASSLGLRDSNNYGYTF. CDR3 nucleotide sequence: TGTGCCAGCAGCTTAGGCCTAAGGGACAGCAACAACTATGGCTACACCTTC. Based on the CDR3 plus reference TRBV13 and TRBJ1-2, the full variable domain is AAGVIQSPRHLIKEKRETATLKCYPIPRHDTVYWYQQGPGQDPQFLISFYEKMQSDKGSIPDRFSAQQFSDYHSELNMSSLELGDSALYFCASSLGLRDSNNYGYTFGSGTRLTVV.